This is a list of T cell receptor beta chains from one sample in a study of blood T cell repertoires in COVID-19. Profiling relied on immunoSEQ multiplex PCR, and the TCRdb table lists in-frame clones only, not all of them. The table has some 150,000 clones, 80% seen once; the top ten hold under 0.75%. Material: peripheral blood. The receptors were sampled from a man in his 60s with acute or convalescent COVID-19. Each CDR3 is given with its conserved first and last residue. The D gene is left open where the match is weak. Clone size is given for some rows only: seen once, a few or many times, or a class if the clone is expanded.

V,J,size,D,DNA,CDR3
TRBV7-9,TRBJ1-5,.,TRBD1,TGTGCCAGCAGCTTAGGGATGGGGACAGCGCTATCGGATCAGCCCCAGCATTTT,CASSLGMGTALSDQPQHF
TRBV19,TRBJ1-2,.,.,TGTGCCAGTCACACAGGATCTCAGGCGAACAACTATGGCTACACCTTC,CASHTGSQANNYGYTF
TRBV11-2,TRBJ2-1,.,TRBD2,TGTGCCAGCAGCTTTTTGCGGGGGGAACGCGGGAATGAGCAGTTCTTC,CASSFLRGERGNEQFF
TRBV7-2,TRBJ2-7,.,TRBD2,TGTGCCAGCAGCCAGGGACTAGCGGGAGGACGGGAGCAGTACTTC,CASSQGLAGGREQYF
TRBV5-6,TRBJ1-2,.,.,TGTGCCAGCAGCTTGGCCGGTGGCTACACCTTC,CASSLAGGYTF
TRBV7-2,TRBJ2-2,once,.,TGTGCCAGCAGCTCCACGGACACCGGGGAGCTGTTTTTT,CASSSTDTGELFF
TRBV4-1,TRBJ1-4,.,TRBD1,TGCGCCAGCAGCCAGGCGCAGGGGGCTGCTAATGAAAAACTGTTTTTT,CASSQAQGAANEKLFF
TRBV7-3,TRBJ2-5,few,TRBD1,TGTGCCAGCAGCTCCGCAGGGGGCTTCCAAGAGACCCAGTACTTC,CASSSAGGFQETQYF
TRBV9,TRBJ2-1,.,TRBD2,TGTGCCAGCAGCGTAGTTGATAGCGGGGGGTACAATGAGCAGTTCTTC,CASSVVDSGGYNEQFF
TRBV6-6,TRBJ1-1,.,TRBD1,TGTGCCAGCGGTACAGGGGGGGGAGGCGCTGAAGCTTTCTTT,CASGTGGGGAEAFF
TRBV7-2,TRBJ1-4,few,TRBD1,TGTGCCAGCAGCCTCGACAGGGTCGGTGAAAAACTGTTTTTT,CASSLDRVGEKLFF
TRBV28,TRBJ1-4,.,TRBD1,TGTGCCAGCAGTTTTCAGGGGGCGGATGGTGGTGAAAAACTGTTTTTT,CASSFQGADGGEKLFF
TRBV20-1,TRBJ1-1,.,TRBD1,TGCAGTGCTAGTAGGGGGCAGTTGAACACTGAAGCTTTCTTT,CSASRGQLNTEAFF
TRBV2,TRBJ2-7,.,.,TGTGCCAGCACGCCTGGGGCGGCTGGGGAGCAGTACTTC,CASTPGAAGEQYF
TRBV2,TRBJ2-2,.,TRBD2,TGTGCCAGCAGTACCGGGACTAGCGGGAGGGGCGGGGAGCTGTTTTTT,CASSTGTSGRGGELFF
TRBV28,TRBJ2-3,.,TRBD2,TGTGCCAGCGCCAAAGCGGGGGGCACAGATACGCAGTATTTT,CASAKAGGTDTQYF
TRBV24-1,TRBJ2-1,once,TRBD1,TGTGCCACCAGTGACTCTGGACAGGGTACCTTCTATGAGCAGTTCTTC,CATSDSGQGTFYEQFF
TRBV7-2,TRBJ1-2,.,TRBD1,TGTGCCAGCAGCCCTACGACAGGGCGGTTAGGAGGATATGGCTACACCTTC,CASSPTTGRLGGYGYTF
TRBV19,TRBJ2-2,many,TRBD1,TGTGCCAGTAGTATAGGAGGGGACAGGGTCACCGGGGAGCTGTTTTTT,CASSIGGDRVTGELFF
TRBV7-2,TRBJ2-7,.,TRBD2,TGTGCCAGCAGCTTAGGGGGCGGGGGCGAGCAGTACTTC,CASSLGGGGEQYF
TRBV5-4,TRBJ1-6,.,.,TGTGCCAGCAGCTTGCCTACAGGGCCTAATTCACCCCTCCACTTT,CASSLPTGPNSPLHF
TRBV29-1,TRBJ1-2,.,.,TGCAGCGTTGAGAGCAGGGATGGAATCTATGGCTACACCTTC,CSVESRDGIYGYTF
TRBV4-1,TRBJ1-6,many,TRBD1,TGCGCCAGCAGCCAAGATGGCGGGGACAGCACTAATTCACCCCTCCACTTT,CASSQDGGDSTNSPLHF
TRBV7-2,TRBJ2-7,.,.,TGTGCCAGCAGTCCCCTAGGGGGGGGGCCCTACGAGCAGTACTTC,CASSPLGGGPYEQYF
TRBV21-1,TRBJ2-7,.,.,TGTGCCAGCAGCGGCCCGGGACAGGGTGGAATTGACGAGCAGTACTTC,CASSGPGQGGIDEQYF
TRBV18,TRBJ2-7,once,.,TGTGCCAGCTCACCACCGCGGGACGAGCAGTACTTC,CASSPPRDEQYF
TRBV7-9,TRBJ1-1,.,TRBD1,TGTGCCAGCAGCATTAACGCAGGGGGCGAGGAAGCTTTCTTT,CASSINAGGEEAFF
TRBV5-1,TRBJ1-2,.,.,TGCGCCAGCACCCTTGAGGGAGATGGCTACACCTTC,CASTLEGDGYTF
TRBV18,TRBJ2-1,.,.,TGTGCCAGCTCACCACGGGCGCAGTACAATGAGCAGTTCTTC,CASSPRAQYNEQFF
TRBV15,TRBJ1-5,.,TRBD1,TGTGCCACCAGCGCCCCCAGAGGGACAGGGGGCCAGTTGGGCAATCAGCCCCAGCATTTT,CATSAPRGTGGQLGNQPQHF
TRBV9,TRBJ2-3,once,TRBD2,TGTGCCAGCAGCGTAGGAAGGAGCGGGGGGGTCACCACAGATACGCAGTATTTT,CASSVGRSGGVTTDTQYF
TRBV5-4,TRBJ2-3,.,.,TGTGCCAGCAGCTTACGCGGAATTAGCACAGATACGCAGTATTTT,CASSLRGISTDTQYF
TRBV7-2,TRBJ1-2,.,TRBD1,TGTGCCAGCAGCTTAGATCTGGCAGGGGGCCAGTATGGCTACACCTTC,CASSLDLAGGQYGYTF
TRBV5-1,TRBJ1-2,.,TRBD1,TGCGCCAGCAGCCCGGGACAGGGCCTACACTCACCCTATGGCTACACCTTC,CASSPGQGLHSPYGYTF
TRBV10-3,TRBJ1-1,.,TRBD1,TGTGCCACCACCGTTGACAGGGGGAACACTGAAGCTTTCTTT,CATTVDRGNTEAFF
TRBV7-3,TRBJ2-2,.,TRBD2,TGTGCCAGCAGCTTGGGGACTAGCGGTCCTACAGGCGGGGAGCTGTTTTTT,CASSLGTSGPTGGELFF
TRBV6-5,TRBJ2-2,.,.,TGTGCCAGCAGTTACGGCACCTCTCTTAACACCGGGGAGCTGTTTTTT,CASSYGTSLNTGELFF
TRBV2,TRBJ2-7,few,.,TGTGCCAGCAGGAGAGAGGGCTACGAGCAGTACTTC,CASRREGYEQYF
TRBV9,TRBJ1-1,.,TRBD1,TGTGCCAGCAGCCCCAAGGGGGCGCGAGGCACTGAAGCTTTCTTT,CASSPKGARGTEAFF
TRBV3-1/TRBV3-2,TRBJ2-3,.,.,TGTGCCAGCAGCCAAGGGCAGCTAGTCGGATCAGATACGCAGTATTTT,CASSQGQLVGSDTQYF
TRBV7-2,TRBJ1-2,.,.,TGTGCCAGCAGCCGCGTGGGGAGGGACTATGGCTACACCTTC,CASSRVGRDYGYTF
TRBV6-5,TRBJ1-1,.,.,TGTGCCAGCAGTCGACGAGGGGAAGCTTTCTTT,CASSRRGEAFF